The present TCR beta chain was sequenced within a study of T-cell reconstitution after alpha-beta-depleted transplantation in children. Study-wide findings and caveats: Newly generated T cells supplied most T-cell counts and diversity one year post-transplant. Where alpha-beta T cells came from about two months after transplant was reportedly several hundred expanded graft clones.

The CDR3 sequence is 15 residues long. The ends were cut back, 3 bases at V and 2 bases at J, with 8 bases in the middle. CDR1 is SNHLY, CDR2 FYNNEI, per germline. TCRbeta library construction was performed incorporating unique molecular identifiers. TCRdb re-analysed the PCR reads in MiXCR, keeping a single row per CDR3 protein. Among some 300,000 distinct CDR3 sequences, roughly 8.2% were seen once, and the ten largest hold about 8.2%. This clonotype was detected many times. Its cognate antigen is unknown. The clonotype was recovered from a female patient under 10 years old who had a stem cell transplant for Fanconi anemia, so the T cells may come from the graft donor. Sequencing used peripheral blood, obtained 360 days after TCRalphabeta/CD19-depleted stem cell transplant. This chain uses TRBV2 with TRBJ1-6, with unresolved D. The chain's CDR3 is CASSEGRAYNSPLHF. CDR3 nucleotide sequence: TGTGCCAGCAGTGAGGGGAGGGCCTATAATTCACCCCTCCACTTT. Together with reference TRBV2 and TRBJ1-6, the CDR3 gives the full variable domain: EPEVTQTPSHQVTQMGQEVILRCVPISNHLYFYWYRQILGQKVEFLVSFYNNEISEKSEIFDDQFSVERPDGSNFTLKIRSTKLEDSAMYFCASSEGRAYNSPLHFGNGTRLTVT.